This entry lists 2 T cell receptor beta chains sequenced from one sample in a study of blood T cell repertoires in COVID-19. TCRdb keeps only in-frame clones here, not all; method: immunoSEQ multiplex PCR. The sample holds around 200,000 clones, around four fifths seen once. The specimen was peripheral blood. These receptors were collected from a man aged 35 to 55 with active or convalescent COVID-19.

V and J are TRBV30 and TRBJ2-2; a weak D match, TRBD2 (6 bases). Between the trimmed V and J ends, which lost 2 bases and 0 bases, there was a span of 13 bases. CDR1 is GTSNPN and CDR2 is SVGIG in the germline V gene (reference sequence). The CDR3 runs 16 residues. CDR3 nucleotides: TGTGCCTGGAGTACGAGGGAGGACACGAACACCGGGGAGCTGTTTTTT. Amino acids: CAWSTREDTNTGELFF. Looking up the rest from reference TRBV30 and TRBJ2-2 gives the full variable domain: SQTIHQWPATLVQPVGSPLSLECTVEGTSNPNLYWYRQAAGRGLQLLFYSVGIGQISSEVPQNLSASRPQDRQFILSSKKLLLSDSGFYLCAWSTREDTNTGELFFGEGSRLTVL.

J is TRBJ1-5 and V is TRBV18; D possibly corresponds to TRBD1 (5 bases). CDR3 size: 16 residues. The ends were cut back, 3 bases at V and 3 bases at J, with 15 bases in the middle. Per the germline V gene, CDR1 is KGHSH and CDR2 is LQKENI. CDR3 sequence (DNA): TGTGCCAGCTCACCGGGTGAAGGGGCCCCCAATCAGCCCCAGCATTTT. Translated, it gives CASSPGEGAPNQPQHF.